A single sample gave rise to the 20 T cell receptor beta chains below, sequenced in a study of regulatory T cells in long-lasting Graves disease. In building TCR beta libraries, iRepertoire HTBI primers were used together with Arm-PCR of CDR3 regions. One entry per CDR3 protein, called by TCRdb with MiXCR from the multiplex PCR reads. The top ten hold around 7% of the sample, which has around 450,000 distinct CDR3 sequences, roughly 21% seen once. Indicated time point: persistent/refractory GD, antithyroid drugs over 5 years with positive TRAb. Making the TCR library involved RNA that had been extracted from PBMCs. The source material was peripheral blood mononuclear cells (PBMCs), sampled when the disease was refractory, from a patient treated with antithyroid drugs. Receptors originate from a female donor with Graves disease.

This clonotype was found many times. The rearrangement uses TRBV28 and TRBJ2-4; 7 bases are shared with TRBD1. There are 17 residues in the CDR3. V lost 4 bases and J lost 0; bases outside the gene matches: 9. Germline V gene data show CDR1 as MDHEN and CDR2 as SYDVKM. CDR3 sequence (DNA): TGTGCCAGCAGTTCGGTGACAGGGCCTCTAGCCAAAAACATTCAGTACTTC. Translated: CASSSVTGPLAKNIQYF.

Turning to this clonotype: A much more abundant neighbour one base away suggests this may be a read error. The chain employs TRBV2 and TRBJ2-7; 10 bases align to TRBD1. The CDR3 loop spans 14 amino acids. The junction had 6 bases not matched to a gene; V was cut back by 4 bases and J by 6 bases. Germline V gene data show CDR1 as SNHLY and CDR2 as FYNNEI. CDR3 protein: CASSAGTGVTEQYF. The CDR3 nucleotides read TGTGCCAGCAGTGCCGGGACAGGGGTTACCGAGCAGTACTTC.

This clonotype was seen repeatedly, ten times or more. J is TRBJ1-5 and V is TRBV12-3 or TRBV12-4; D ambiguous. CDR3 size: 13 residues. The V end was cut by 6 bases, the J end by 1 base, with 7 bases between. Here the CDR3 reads CASSYTSNQPQHF. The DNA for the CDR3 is TGTGCCAGCAGCTACACGAGCAATCAGCCCCAGCATTTT.

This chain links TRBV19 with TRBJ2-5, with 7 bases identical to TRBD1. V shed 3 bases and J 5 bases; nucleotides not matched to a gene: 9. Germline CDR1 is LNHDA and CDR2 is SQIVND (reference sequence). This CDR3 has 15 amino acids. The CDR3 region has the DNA TGTGCCAGTAGTATTAGACAGGGACGGTTTGAGACCCAGTACTTC. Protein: CASSIRQGRFETQYF.

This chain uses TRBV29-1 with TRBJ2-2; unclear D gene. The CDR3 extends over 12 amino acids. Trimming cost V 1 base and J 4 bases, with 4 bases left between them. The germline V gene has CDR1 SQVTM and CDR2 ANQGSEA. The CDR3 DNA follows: TGCAGCGTTGAAGTGCCCACCGGGGAGCTGTTTTTT. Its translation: CSVEVPTGELFF.

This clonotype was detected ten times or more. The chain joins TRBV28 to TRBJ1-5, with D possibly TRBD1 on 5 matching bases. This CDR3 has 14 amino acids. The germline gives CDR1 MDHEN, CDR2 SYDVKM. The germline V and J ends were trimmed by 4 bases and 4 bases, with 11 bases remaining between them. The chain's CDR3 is CASSSGTENQPQHF. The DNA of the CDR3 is TGTGCCAGCAGTTCAGGGACGGAAAATCAGCCCCAGCATTTT.

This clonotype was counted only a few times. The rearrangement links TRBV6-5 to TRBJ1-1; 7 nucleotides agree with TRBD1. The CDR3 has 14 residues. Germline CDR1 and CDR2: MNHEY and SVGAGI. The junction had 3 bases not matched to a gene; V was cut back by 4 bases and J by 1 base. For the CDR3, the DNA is TGTGCCAGCAGTTGGGACAGTGGGAACACTGAAGCTTTCTTT. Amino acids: CASSWDSGNTEAFF.

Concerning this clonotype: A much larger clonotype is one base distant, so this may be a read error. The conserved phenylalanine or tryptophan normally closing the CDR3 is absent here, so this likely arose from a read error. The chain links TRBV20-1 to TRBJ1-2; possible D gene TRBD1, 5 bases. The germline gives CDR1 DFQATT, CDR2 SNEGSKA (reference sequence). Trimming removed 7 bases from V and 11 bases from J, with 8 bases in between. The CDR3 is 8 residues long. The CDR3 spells CSVGAYTS. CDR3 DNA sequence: TGCAGTGTTGGGGCTTACACCTCC.

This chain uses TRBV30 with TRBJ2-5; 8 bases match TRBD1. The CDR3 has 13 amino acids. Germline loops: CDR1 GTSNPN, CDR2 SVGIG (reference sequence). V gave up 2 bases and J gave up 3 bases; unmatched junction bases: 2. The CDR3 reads CAWSRGQEETQYF. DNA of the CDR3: TGTGCCTGGAGTCGGGGACAGGAAGAGACCCAGTACTTC.

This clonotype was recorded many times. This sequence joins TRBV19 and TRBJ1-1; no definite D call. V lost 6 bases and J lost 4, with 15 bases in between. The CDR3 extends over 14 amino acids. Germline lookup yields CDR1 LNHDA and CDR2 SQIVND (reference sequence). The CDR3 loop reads CASRTDVLSTEAFF. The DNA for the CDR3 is TGTGCCAGTAGGACGGACGTCTTGAGCACTGAAGCTTTCTTT.

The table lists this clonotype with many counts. Here the CDR3 reads CASRGEGEETQYF. For the CDR3, the DNA is TGTGCCAGCAGGGGAGAGGGGGAAGAGACCCAGTACTTC. J is TRBJ2-5 and V is TRBV7-9, with a tentative D call TRBD1 (6 bases). The CDR3 length is 13 residues. Trimming left V 6 bases short and J 3 bases short, with 11 bases between. Germline CDR1 reads SEHNR; CDR2 reads FQNEAQ (reference sequence).

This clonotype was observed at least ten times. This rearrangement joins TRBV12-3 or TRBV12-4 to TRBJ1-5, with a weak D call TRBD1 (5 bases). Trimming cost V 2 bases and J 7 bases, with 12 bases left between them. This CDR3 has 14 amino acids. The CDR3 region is CASSLKGFRQPQHF. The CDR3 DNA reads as TGTGCCAGCAGTTTAAAGGGGTTTCGGCAGCCCCAGCATTTT.

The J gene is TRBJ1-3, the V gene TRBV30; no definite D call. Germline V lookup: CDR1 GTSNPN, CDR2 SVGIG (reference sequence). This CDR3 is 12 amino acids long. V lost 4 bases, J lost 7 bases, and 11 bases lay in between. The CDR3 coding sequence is TGTGCCTGGAAAGGGAGCAAGAACACCATATATTTT. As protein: CAWKGSKNTIYF. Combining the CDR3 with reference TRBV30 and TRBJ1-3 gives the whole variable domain SQTIHQWPATLVQPVGSPLSLECTVEGTSNPNLYWYRQAAGRGLQLLFYSVGIGQISSEVPQNLSASRPQDRQFILSSKKLLLSDSGFYLCAWKGSKNTIYFGEGSWLTVV.

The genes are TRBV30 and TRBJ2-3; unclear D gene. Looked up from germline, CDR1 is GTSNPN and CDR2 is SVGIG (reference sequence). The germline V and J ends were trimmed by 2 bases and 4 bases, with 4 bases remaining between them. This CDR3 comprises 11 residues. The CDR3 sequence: CAWSIADTQYF. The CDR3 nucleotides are TGTGCCTGGAGTATTGCAGATACGCAGTATTTT.

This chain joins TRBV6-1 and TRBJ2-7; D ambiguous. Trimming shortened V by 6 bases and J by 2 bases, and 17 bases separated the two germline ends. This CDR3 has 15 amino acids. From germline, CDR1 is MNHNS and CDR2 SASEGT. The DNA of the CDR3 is TGTGCCAGCAGCCAAGCCACACCTCGGCCCTACGAGCAGTACTTC. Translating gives CASSQATPRPYEQYF.

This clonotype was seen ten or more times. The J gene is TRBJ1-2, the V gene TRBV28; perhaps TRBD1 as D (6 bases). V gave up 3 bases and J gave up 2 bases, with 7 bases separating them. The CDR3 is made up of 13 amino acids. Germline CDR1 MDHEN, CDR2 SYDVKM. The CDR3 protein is CASSFGQNYGYTF. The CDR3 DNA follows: TGTGCCAGCAGTTTTGGACAGAACTATGGCTACACCTTC.

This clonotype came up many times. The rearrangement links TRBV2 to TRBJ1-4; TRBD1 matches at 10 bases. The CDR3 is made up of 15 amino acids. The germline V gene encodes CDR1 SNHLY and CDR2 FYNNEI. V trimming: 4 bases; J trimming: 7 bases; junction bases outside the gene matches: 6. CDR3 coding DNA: TGTGCCAGCAGTGTTTACGGGACAGGGGTTGAAAAACTGTTTTTT. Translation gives CASSVYGTGVEKLFF.

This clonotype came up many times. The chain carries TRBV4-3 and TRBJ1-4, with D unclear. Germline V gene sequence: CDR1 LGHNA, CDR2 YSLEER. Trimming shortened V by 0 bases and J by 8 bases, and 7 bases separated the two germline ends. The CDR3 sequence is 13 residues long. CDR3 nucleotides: TGCGCCAGCAGCCAAGATGTCTCGGAAAAACTGTTTTTT. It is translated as CASSQDVSEKLFF.

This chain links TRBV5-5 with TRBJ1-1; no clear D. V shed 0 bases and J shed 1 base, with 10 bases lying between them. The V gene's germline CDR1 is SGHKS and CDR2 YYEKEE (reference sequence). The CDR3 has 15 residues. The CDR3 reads CASSLERRKNTEAFF. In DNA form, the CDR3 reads TGTGCCAGCAGCTTGGAACGCAGGAAGAACACTGAAGCTTTCTTT. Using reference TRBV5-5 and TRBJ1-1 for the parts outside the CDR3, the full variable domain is DAGVTQSPTHLIKTRGQQVTLRCSPISGHKSVSWYQQVLGQGPQFIFQYYEKEERGRGNFPDRFSARQFPNYSSELNVNALLLGDSALYLCASSLERRKNTEAFFGQGTRLTVV.

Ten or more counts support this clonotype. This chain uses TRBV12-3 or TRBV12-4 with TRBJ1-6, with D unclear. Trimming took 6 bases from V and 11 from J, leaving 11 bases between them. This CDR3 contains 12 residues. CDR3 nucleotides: TGTGCCAGCAGGCTCGATCGCGCACCCCTCCACTTT. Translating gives CASRLDRAPLHF.